The rows below give T cell receptor beta chains drawn from one sample of a study of low-dose radiotherapy and immunotherapy resistance in tumors. In TCRdb, the reads were re-called with MiXCR into one record per CDR3 protein. The table shows around 80,000 distinct CDR3 sequences, with under 20% occurring only once. The material sequenced was PBMCs, taken after low-dose radiotherapy plus immunotherapy. The source of these receptors is a male donor with prostate cancer. Both conserved end residues are part of each CDR3.

V gene	J gene	CDR3 protein
TRBV2	TRBJ2-7	CASSLTMDYEQYF
TRBV4-1	TRBJ2-5	CASSQGSEKRETQYF
TRBV20-1	TRBJ2-2	CSARLAGGVGELFF
TRBV20-1	TRBJ1-4	CSATSTFWSEKLFF
TRBV28	TRBJ2-7	CASSLGGGEQYF
TRBV5-4	TRBJ2-7	CASSFRGADYEQYF
TRBV5-1	TRBJ2-7	CASSTRMDQKEQYF
TRBV7-2	TRBJ2-3	CASSSFLGGATDTQYF
TRBV29-1	TRBJ2-3	CSVIVVVGDTQYF
TRBV29-1	TRBJ2-7	CSVVGTVDEQYF
TRBV28	TRBJ1-4	CASSWDRWNEKLFF
TRBV20-1	TRBJ2-7	CSARVQGMNKYEQYF
TRBV5-5	TRBJ2-5	CASSLANGETQYF
TRBV5-1	TRBJ2-1	CASSPGSSYNEQFF
TRBV12-3/TRBV12-4	TRBJ1-1	CASSSIRGEAFF
TRBV7-3	TRBJ2-2	CASSLGGRGDTGELFF